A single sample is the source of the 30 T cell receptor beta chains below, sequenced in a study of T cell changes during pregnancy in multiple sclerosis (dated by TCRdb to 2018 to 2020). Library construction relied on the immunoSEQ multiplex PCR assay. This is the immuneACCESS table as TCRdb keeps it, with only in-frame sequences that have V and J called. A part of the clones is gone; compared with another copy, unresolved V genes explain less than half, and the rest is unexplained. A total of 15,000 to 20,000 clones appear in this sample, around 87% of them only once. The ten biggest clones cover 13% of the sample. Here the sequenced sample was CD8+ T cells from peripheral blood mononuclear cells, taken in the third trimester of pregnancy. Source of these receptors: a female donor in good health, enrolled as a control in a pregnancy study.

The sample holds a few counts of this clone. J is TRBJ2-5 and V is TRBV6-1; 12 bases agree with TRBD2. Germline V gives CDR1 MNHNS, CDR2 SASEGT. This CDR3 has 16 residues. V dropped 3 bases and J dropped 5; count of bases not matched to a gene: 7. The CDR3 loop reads CASSELLAGGEETQYF. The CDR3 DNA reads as TGTGCCAGCAGTGAGCTTCTAGCGGGGGGGGAGGAGACCCAGTACTTC.

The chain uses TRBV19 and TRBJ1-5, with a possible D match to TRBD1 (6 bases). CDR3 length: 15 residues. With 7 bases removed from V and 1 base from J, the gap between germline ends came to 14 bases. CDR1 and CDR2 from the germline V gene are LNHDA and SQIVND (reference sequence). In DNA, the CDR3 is TGTGCCAGTAATCCAGAGGGACAAAGCAATCAGCCCCAGCATTTT. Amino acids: CASNPEGQSNQPQHF. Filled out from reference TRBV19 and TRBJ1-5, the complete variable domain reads DGGITQSPKYLFRKEGQNVTLSCEQNLNHDAMYWYRQDPGQGLRLIYYSQIVNDFQKGDIAEGYSVSREKKESFPLTVTSAQKNPTAFYLCASNPEGQSNQPQHFGDGTRLSIL.

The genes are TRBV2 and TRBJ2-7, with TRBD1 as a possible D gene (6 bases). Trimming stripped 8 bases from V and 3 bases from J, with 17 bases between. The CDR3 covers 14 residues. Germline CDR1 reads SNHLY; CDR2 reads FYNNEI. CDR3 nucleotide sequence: TGTGCCAGCGATTCAGGGGATGTTGGCTACGAGCAGTACTTC. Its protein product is CASDSGDVGYEQYF.

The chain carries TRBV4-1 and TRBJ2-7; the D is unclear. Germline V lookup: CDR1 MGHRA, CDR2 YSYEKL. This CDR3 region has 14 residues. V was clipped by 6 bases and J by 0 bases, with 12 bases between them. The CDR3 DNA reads TGCGCCAGCAGTTCCTTAACGGTCTCCTACGAGCAGTACTTC. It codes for CASSSLTVSYEQYF.

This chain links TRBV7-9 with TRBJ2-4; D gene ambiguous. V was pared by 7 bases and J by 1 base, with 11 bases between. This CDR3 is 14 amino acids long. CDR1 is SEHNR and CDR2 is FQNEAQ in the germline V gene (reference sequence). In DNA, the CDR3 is TGTGCCAGCACCCCTCCGGGTGCCAAAAACATTCAGTACTTC. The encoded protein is CASTPPGAKNIQYF.

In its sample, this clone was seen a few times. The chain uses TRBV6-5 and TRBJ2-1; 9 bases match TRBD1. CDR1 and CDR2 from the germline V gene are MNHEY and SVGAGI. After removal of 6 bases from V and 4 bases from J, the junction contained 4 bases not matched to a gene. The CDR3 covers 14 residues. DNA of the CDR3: TGTGCCAGCAGCCCGGGACAGGGTTACAATGAGCAGTTCTTC. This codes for CASSPGQGYNEQFF.

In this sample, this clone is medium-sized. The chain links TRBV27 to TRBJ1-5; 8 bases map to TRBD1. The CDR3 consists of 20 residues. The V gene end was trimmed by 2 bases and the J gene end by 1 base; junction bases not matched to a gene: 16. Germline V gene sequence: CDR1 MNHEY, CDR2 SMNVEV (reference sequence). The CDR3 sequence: CASSLGPGDRHPLSNQPQHF. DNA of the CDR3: TGTGCCAGCAGTTTAGGTCCGGGGGACAGGCACCCTTTAAGCAATCAGCCCCAGCATTTT.

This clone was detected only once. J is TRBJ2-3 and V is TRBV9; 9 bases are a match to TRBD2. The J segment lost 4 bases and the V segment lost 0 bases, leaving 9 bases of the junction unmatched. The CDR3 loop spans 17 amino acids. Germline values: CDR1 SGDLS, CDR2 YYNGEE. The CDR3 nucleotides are TGTGCCAGCAGCGTAGACTCGCGGGAGGGCCCCGCAGATACGCAGTATTTT. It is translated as CASSVDSREGPADTQYF.

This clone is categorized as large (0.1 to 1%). The CDR3 nucleotides are TGTGCCAGCAGTGAATGGACTAGCGGCTACGAGCAGTACTTC. It is translated as CASSEWTSGYEQYF. This sequence joins TRBV25-1 and TRBJ2-7; 10 bases fit TRBD2. J lost 3 bases, V lost 1 base, and 0 bases had no gene match. Germline V CDR1 and CDR2: MGHDK, SYGVNS. This CDR3 spans 14 amino acids.

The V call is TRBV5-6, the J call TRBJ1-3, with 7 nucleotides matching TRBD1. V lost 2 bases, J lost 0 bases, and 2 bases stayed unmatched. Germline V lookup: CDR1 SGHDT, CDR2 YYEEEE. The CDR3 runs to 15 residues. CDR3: CASSFGTVSGNTIYF. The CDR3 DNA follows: TGTGCCAGCAGCTTCGGGACAGTCTCTGGAAACACCATATATTTT.

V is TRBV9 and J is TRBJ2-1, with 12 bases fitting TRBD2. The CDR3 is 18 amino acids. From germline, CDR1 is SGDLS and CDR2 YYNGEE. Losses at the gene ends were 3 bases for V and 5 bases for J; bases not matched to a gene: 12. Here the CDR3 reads CASSDSTSGRFSHNEQFF. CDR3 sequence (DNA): TGTGCCAGCAGCGACAGCACTAGCGGGAGGTTTTCCCACAATGAGCAGTTCTTC. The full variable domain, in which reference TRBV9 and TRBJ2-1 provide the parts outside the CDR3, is DSGVTQTPKHLITATGQRVTLRCSPRSGDLSVYWYQQSLDQGLQFLIQYYNGEERAKGNILERFSAQQFPDLHSELNLSSLELGDSALYFCASSDSTSGRFSHNEQFFGPGTRLTVL.

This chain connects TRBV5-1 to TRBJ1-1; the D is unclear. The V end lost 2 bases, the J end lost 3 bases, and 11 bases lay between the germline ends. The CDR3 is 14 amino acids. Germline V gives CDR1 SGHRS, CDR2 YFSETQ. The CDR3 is CASSFWEGDTEAFF. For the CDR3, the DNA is TGCGCCAGCAGCTTTTGGGAGGGCGACACTGAAGCTTTCTTT.

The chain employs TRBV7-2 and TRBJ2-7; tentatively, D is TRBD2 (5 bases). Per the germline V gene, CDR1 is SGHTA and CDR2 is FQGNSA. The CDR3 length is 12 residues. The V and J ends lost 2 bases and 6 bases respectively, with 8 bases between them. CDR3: CASSLWGAEQYF. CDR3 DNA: TGTGCCAGCAGCTTATGGGGAGCCGAGCAGTACTTC.

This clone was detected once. CDR3 nucleotide sequence: TGCAGCGCCTACACAGGAGGGAGGGCAAGTGAGCAGTTCTTC. Translating it yields CSAYTGGRASEQFF. The V and J genes are TRBV29-1 and TRBJ2-1; 7 bases line up with TRBD2. CDR1 is SQVTM, CDR2 ANQGSEA, per germline. The ends lost 7 bases at V and 9 bases at J; junction bases unmatched: 15. The CDR3 spans 14 residues.

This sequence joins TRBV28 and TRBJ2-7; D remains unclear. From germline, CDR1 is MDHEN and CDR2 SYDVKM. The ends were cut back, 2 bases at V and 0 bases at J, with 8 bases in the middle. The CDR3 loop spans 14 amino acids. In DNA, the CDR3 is TGTGCCAGCAGTTTACAGCGCGTCTCCTACGAGCAGTACTTC. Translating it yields CASSLQRVSYEQYF. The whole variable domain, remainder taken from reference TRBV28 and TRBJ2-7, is DVKVTQSSRYLVKRTGEKVFLECVQDMDHENMFWYRQDPGLGLRLIYFSYDVKMKEKGDIPEGYSVSREKKERFSLILESASTNQTSMYLCASSLQRVSYEQYFGPGTRLTVT.

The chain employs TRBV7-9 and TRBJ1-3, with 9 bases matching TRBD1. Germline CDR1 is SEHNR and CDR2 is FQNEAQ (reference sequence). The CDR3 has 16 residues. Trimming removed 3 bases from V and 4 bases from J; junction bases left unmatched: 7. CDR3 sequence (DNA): TGTGCCAGCAGCTTCCTTGGGACAGGGTCAGGAAACACCATATATTTT. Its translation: CASSFLGTGSGNTIYF. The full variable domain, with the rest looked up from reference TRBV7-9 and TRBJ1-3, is DTGVSQNPRHKITKRGQNVTFRCDPISEHNRLYWYRQTLGQGPEFLTYFQNEAQLEKSRLLSDRFSAERPKGSFSTLEIQRTEQGDSAMYLCASSFLGTGSGNTIYFGEGSWLTVV.

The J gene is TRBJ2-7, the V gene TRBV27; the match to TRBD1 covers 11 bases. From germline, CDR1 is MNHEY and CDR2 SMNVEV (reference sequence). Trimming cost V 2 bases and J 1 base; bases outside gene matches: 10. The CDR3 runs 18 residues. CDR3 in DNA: TGTGCCAGCAGTTTACTTCCCCCCGGACAGGGGGCTTCCTACGAGCAGTACTTC. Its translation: CASSLLPPGQGASYEQYF.

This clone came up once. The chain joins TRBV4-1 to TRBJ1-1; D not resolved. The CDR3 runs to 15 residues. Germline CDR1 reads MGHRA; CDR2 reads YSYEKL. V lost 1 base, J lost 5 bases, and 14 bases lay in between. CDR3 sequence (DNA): TGCGCCAGCAGCCAAGCATCGTTTTCGGGAACTGAAGCTTTCTTT. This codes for CASSQASFSGTEAFF.

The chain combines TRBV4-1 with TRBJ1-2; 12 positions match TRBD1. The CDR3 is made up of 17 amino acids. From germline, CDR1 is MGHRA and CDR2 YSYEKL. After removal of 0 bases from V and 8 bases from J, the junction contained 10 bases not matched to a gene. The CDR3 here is CASSQDTGTGGAGGYTF. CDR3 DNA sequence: TGCGCCAGCAGCCAAGATACGGGGACAGGGGGCGCGGGAGGCTACACCTTC.

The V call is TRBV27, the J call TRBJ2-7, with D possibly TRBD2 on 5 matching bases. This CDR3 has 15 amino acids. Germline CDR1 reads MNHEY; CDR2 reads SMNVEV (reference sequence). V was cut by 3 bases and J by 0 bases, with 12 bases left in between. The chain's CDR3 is CASSLRVEGSYEQYF. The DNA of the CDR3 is TGTGCCAGCAGTTTGCGGGTAGAGGGCTCCTACGAGCAGTACTTC.

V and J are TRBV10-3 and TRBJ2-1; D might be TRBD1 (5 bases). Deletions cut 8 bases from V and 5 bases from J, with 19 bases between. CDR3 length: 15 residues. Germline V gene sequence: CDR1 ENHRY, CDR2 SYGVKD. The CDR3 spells CAISDGAERNNEQFF. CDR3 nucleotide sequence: TGTGCCATCTCGGATGGGGCAGAAAGGAACAATGAGCAGTTCTTC.

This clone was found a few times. The CDR3 DNA reads as TGTGCCAGCAGGGAGAGCGCCGAAGGAGATACGCAGTATTTT. Amino acid sequence: CASRESAEGDTQYF. J is TRBJ2-3 and V is TRBV6-5; D uncertain. This CDR3 is built from 14 residues. The V gene's germline CDR1 is MNHEY and CDR2 SVGAGI. Trimming took 6 bases from V and 5 from J, leaving 15 bases between them.

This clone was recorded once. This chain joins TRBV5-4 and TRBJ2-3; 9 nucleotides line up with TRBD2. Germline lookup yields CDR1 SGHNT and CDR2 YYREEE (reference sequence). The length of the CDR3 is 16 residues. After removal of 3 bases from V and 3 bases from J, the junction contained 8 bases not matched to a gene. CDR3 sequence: CASSYYSGGVTDTQYF. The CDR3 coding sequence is TGTGCCAGCAGCTACTATAGCGGGGGAGTGACAGATACGCAGTATTTT.

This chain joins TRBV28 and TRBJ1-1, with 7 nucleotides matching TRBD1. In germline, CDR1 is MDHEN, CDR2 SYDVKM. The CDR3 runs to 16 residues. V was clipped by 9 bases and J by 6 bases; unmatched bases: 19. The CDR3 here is CARPLIFRTGESEAFF. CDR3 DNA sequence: TGTGCCAGGCCCCTTATCTTCAGAACAGGGGAGTCTGAAGCTTTCTTT.

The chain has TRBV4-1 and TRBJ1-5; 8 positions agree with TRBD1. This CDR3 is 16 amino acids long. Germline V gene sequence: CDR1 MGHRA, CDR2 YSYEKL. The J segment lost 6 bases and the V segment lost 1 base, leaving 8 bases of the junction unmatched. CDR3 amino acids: CASSQVQRTGFQPQHF. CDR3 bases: TGCGCCAGCAGCCAAGTTCAGAGGACAGGGTTTCAGCCCCAGCATTTT.

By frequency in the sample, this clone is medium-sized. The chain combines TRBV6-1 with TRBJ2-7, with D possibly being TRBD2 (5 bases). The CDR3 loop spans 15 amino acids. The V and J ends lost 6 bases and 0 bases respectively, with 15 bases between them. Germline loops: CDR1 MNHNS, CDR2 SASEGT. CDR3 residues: CASSEEPTSSYEQYF. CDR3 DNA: TGTGCCAGCAGCGAGGAACCAACTAGCTCCTACGAGCAGTACTTC.

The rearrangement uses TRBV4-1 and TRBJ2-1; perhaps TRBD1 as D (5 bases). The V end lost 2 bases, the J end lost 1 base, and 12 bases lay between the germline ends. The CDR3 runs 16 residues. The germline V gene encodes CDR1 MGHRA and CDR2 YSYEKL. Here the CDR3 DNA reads TGCGCCAGCAGCCAACGAGACAGAGAGTCCTACAATGAGCAGTTCTTC. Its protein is CASSQRDRESYNEQFF.

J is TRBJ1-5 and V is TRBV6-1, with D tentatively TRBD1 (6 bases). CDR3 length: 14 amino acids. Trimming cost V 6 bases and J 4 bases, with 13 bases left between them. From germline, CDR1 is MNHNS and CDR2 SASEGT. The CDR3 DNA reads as TGTGCCAGCAGACAGGGCCCCCTTAATCAGCCCCAGCATTTT. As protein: CASRQGPLNQPQHF.

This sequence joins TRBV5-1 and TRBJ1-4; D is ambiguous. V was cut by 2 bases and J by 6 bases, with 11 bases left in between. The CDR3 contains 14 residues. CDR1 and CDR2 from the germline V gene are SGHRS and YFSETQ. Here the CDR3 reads CASSFAGEDEKLFF. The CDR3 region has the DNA TGCGCCAGCAGCTTTGCCGGGGAGGATGAAAAACTGTTTTTT.

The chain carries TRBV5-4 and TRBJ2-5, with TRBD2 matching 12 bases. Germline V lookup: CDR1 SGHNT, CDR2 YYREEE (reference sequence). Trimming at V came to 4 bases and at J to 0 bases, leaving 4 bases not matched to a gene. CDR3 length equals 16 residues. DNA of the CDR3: TGTGCCAGCAGCGTGACTAGCGGGGGACACCAAGAGACCCAGTACTTC. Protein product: CASSVTSGGHQETQYF.